These 12 T cell receptor beta chains were sequenced from one sample in a study of blood T cell repertoires in COVID-19. Sequencing was performed with immunoSEQ multiplex PCR; in TCRdb, only in-frame clones are kept and a portion is missing. The sample contains around 330,000 clones, 70% to 90% of which appear only once. Sequencing was carried out using PBMCs or T cells enriched from blood (not recorded which). The receptor source for this set is a woman aged 40 to 50 who had recovered from COVID-19.

In its sample, this clone was seen many times. The chain links TRBV28 to TRBJ1-5; D not certain. Between the trimmed V and J ends, which lost 6 bases and 0 bases, there was a span of 12 bases. CDR1 and CDR2 from the germline V gene are MDHEN and SYDVKM. The CDR3 consists of 15 residues. The CDR3 sequence: CASSRPGSSNQPQHF. The CDR3 coding sequence is TGTGCCAGCAGCCGTCCCGGGAGTAGCAATCAGCCCCAGCATTTT.

The rearrangement links TRBV9 to TRBJ2-2; D is ambiguous. The CDR3 has 15 amino acids. Trimming removed 1 base at V and 1 base at J, with 8 bases between. Germline V gives CDR1 SGDLS, CDR2 YYNGEE. CDR3 nucleotide sequence: TGTGCCAGCAGCGTATTCCCAGTGAACACCGGGGAGCTGTTTTTT. Amino acids: CASSVFPVNTGELFF.

This chain uses TRBV15 with TRBJ1-4; D may be TRBD1 (6 bases). The CDR3 contains 15 residues. Trimming removed 7 bases at V and 3 bases at J, with 15 bases between. Germline V gene data show CDR1 as LNHNV and CDR2 as YYDKDF (reference sequence). DNA for the CDR3: TGTGCCACCACTAAGGGGGGGGGTCCTAATGAAAAACTGTTTTTT. This sequence encodes CATTKGGGPNEKLFF.

The chain uses TRBV7-5 and TRBJ1-2; the D call in the table, TRBD1, was not verified against the DNA. TRBV7-5 is described as a pseudogene. The CDR3 length is 16 residues. The CDR3 reads CARSLAHPQGFDGYTF. The CDR3 DNA reads as TGTGCCAGAAGCCTCGCGCACCCCCAGGGGTTTGATGGCTACACCTTC.

The chain employs TRBV7-9 and TRBJ2-1; weak D call: TRBD2 (6 bases). Trimming cost V 1 base and J 3 bases, with 7 bases left between them. Germline V gives CDR1 SEHNR, CDR2 FQNEAQ (reference sequence). This CDR3 contains 14 residues. Here the CDR3 DNA reads TGTGCCAGCAGCTTAGTGGAGGGCTACAATGAGCAGTTCTTC. This codes for CASSLVEGYNEQFF.

This chain joins TRBV7-8 and TRBJ2-1, with TRBD2 as a possible D gene (6 bases). In germline, CDR1 is SGHVS, CDR2 FQNEAQ. With 5 bases removed from V and 4 bases from J, the gap between germline ends came to 15 bases. The CDR3 is 15 residues long. CDR3 coding DNA: TGTGCCAGCAGCCCCCCGGTAGCGGCATACAATGAGCAGTTCTTC. It encodes CASSPPVAAYNEQFF.

The chain couples TRBV7-2 to TRBJ2-2; TRBD2 matches 12 bases. CDR3 length: 16 residues. J gave up 4 bases and V 4 bases, and 4 bases lay outside the gene matches. Germline V gene sequence: CDR1 SGHTA, CDR2 FQGNSA. The CDR3 nucleotides are TGTGCCAGCAGCTCTAGCGGGAGGGTGGGCACCGGGGAGCTGTTTTTT. It encodes CASSSSGRVGTGELFF. Using reference TRBV7-2 and TRBJ2-2 for the parts outside the CDR3, the full variable domain is GAGVSQSPSNKVTEKGKDVELRCDPISGHTALYWYRQSLGQGLEFLIYFQGNSAPDKSGLPSDRFSAERTGGSVSTLTIQRTQQEDSAVYLCASSSSGRVGTGELFFGEGSRLTVL.

V and J are TRBV3-1 (or the pseudogene TRBV3-2) and TRBJ2-7; tentative D call: TRBD2 (5 bases). From germline, CDR1 is LGHDT and CDR2 YNNKEL (reference sequence). The V end was cut by 4 bases, the J end by 4 bases, with 17 bases between. The length of the CDR3 is 15 residues. The DNA for the CDR3 is TGTGCCAGCAGCCTGGTGAGGGAGAATAGGTACGAGCAGTACTTC. Protein: CASSLVRENRYEQYF.

The chain has TRBV11-3 and TRBJ1-4, with 9 nucleotides matching TRBD1. The CDR3 length is 14 residues. Germline V gene sequence: CDR1 SGHNT, CDR2 YENEEA. With V trimmed by 6 bases and J by 5 bases, 4 bases remained unmatched. In DNA form, the CDR3 reads TGTGCCAGCAGTCAAGGACAGGGGAATGAAAAACTGTTTTTT. It specifies CASSQGQGNEKLFF.

This clone has just one count. The chain links TRBV19 to TRBJ1-1; D is uncertain. Trimming pared 4 bases from V and 5 bases from J, leaving 17 bases between. Germline V lookup: CDR1 LNHDA, CDR2 SQIVND (reference sequence). The CDR3 contains 15 residues. This CDR3 is CASSRNSPRRTEAFF. In DNA, the CDR3 is TGTGCCAGTAGTAGAAACAGTCCCCGAAGGACTGAAGCTTTCTTT.

The genes are TRBV7-9 and TRBJ1-2; no firm D call. The germline V and J ends were trimmed by 1 base and 10 bases, with 16 bases remaining between them. The CDR3 consists of 14 residues. Germline V CDR1 and CDR2: SEHNR, FQNEAQ (reference sequence). CDR3 sequence (DNA): TGTGCCAGCAGCTTAGACGGTGGGAGCGGGCCCTACACCTTC. It specifies CASSLDGGSGPYTF.

The chain has TRBV24-1 and TRBJ2-2; possibly TRBD1 for D (6 bases). This CDR3 contains 20 residues. The germline CDR1 and CDR2 sequences are KGHDR and SFDVKD. Trimming stripped 1 base from V and 0 bases from J, with 20 bases between. The CDR3 DNA is TGTGCCACCAGTGATTTAACCCCCAGGGGAGAGGCCCCGAACACCGGGGAGCTGTTTTTT. The encoded protein is CATSDLTPRGEAPNTGELFF.